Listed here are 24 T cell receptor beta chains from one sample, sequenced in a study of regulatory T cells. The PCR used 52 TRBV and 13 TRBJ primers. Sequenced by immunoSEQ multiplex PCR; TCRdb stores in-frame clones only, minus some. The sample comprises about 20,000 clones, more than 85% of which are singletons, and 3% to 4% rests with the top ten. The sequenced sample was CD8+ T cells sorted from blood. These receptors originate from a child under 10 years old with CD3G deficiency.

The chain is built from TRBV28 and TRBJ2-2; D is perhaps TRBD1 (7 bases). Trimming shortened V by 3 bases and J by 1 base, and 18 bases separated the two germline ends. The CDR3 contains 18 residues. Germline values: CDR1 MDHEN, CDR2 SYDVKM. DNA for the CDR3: TGTGCCAGCAGTTTCAACGCAGCAGGGGGACTGAACACCGGGGAGCTGTTTTTT. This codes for CASSFNAAGGLNTGELFF.

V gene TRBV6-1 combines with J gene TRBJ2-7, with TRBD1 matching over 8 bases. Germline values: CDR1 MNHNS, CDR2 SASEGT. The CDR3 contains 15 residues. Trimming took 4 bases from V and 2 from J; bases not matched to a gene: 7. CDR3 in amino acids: CASSGRDRYPYEQYF. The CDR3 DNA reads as TGTGCCAGCAGTGGCCGGGACAGGTACCCCTACGAGCAGTACTTC.

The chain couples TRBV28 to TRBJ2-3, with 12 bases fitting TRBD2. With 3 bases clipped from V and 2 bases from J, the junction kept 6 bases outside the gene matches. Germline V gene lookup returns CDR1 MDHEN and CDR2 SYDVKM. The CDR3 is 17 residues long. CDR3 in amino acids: CASSFRLAGVATDTQYF. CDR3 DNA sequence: TGTGCCAGCAGTTTCCGACTAGCGGGAGTTGCCACAGATACGCAGTATTTT.

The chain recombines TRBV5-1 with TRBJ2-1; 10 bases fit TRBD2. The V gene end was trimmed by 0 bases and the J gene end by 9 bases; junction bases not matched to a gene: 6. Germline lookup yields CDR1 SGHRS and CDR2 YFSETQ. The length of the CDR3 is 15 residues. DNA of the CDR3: TGCGCCAGCAGCTTGGGGCTAGCGGGAGTAGGTGAGCAGTTCTTC. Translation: CASSLGLAGVGEQFF.

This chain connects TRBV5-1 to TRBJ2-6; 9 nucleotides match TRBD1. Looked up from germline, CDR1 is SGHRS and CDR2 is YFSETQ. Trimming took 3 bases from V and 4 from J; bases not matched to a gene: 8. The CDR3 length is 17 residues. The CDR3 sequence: CASSYVGTGSGANVLTF. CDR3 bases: TGCGCCAGCAGCTACGTGGGGACAGGGTCCGGGGCCAACGTCCTGACTTTC.

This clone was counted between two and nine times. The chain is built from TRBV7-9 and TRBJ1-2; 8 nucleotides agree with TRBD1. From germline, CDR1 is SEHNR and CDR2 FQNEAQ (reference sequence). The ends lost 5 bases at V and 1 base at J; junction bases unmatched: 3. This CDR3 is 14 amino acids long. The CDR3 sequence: CASSAGQGNYGYTF. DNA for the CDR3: TGTGCCAGCAGCGCTGGACAGGGTAACTATGGCTACACCTTC.

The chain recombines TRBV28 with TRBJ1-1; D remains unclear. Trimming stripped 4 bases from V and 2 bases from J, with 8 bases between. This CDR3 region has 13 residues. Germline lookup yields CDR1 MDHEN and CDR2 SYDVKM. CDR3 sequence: CASSSRSNTEAFF. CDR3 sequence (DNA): TGTGCCAGCAGTTCCCGATCCAACACTGAAGCTTTCTTT. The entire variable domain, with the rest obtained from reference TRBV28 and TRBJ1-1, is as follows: DVKVTQSSRYLVKRTGEKVFLECVQDMDHENMFWYRQDPGLGLRLIYFSYDVKMKEKGDIPEGYSVSREKKERFSLILESASTNQTSMYLCASSSRSNTEAFFGQGTRLTVV.

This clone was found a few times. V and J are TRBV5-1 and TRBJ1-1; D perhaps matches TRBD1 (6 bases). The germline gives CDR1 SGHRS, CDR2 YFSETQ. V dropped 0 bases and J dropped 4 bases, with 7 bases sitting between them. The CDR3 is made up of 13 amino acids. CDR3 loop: CASSLEGGTEAFF. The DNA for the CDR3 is TGCGCCAGCAGCTTGGAGGGGGGCACTGAAGCTTTCTTT.

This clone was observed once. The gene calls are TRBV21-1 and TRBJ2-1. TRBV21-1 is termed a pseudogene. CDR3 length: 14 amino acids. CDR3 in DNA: TGTGCCAGCAGCAAAGGGGTCTCCTACAATGAGCAGTTCTTC. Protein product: CASSKGVSYNEQFF.

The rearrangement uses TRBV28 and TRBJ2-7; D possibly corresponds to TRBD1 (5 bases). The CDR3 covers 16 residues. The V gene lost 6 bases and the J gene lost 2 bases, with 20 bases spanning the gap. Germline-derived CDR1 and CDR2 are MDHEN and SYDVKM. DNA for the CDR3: TGTGCCAGCAGCTTCTCTTTGGACACAAAAACCTACGAGCAGTACTTC. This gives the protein CASSFSLDTKTYEQYF.

DNA for the CDR3: TGTGCCAGCAGCTTAGGGCAGGGGGATGCCTACGAGCAGTACTTC. This translates into CASSLGQGDAYEQYF. The V and J genes are TRBV7-8 and TRBJ2-7, with 7 bases matching TRBD1. Germline V lookup: CDR1 SGHVS, CDR2 FQNEAQ. V trimming: 1 base; J trimming: 2 bases; junction bases outside the gene matches: 5. This CDR3 has 15 amino acids. The full variable domain, with the rest looked up from reference TRBV7-8 and TRBJ2-7, is GAGVSQSPRYKVAKRGQDVALRCDPISGHVSLFWYQQALGQGPEFLTYFQNEAQLDKSGLPSDRFFAERPEGSVSTLKIQRTQQEDSAVYLCASSLGQGDAYEQYFGPGTRLTVT.

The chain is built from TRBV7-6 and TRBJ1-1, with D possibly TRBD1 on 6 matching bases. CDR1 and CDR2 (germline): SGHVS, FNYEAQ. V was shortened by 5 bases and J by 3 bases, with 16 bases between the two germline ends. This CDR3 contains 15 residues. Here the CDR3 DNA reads TGTGCCAGCAGCCTCATGGGGGGCAGGGACACTGAAGCTTTCTTT. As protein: CASSLMGGRDTEAFF.

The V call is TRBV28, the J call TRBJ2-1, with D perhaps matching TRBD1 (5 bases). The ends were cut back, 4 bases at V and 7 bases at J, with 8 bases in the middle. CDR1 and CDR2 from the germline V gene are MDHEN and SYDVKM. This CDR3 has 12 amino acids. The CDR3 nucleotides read TGTGCCAGCAGTTCCAGGGATAATGAGCAGTTCTTC. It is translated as CASSSRDNEQFF.

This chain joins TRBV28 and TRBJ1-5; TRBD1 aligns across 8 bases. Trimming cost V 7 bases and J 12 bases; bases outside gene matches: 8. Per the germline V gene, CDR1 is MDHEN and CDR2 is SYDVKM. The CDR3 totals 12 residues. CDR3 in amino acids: CASTDRGWVQHF. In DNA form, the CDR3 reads TGTGCCAGCACCGACAGGGGTTGGGTCCAGCATTTT.

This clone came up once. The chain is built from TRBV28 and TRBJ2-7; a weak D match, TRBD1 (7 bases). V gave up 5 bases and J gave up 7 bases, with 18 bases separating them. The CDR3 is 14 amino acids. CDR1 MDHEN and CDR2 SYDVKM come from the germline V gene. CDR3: CASSPETGTWEQYF. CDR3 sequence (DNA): TGTGCCAGCAGTCCTGAGACAGGGACTTGGGAGCAGTACTTC. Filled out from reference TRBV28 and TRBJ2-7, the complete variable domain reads DVKVTQSSRYLVKRTGEKVFLECVQDMDHENMFWYRQDPGLGLRLIYFSYDVKMKEKGDIPEGYSVSREKKERFSLILESASTNQTSMYLCASSPETGTWEQYFGPGTRLTVT.

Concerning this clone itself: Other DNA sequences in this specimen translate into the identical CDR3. The CDR3 spells CASSSPREQYF. The CDR3 nucleotides are TGTGCCAGCAGCTCCCCTCGAGAGCAGTACTTC. V usage is TRBV28 and J usage is TRBJ2-7; D unresolved. The CDR3 length is 11 residues. The germline CDR1 and CDR2 sequences are MDHEN and SYDVKM. Trimming removed 6 bases at V and 7 bases at J, with 10 bases between.

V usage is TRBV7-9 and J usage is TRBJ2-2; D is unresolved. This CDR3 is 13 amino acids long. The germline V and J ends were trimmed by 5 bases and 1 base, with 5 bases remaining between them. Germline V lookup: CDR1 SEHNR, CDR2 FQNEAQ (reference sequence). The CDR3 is CASSPQNTGELFF. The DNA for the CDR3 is TGTGCCAGCAGCCCCCAGAACACCGGGGAGCTGTTTTTT. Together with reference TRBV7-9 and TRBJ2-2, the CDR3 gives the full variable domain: DTGVSQNPRHKITKRGQNVTFRCDPISEHNRLYWYRQTLGQGPEFLTYFQNEAQLEKSRLLSDRFSAERPKGSFSTLEIQRTEQGDSAMYLCASSPQNTGELFFGEGSRLTVL.

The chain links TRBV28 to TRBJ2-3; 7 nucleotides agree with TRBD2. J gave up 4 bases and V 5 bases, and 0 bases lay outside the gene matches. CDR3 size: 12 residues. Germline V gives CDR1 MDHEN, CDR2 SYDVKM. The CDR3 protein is CASSTSADTQYF. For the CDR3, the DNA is TGTGCCAGCAGTACTAGCGCAGATACGCAGTATTTT.

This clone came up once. The CDR3 DNA follows: TGCGCCAGCAGCCAAGGAGGGGGTAACACTGAAGCTTTCTTT. Amino acids: CASSQGGGNTEAFF. The chain combines TRBV4-1 with TRBJ1-1; the D gene is possibly TRBD1 (6 bases). The germline gives CDR1 MGHRA, CDR2 YSYEKL. Between the trimmed V and J ends, which lost 1 base and 2 bases, there was a span of 8 bases. CDR3 length: 14 residues.

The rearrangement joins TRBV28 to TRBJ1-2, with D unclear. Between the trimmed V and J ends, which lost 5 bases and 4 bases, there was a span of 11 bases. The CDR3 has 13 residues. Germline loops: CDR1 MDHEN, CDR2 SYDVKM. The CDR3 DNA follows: TGTGCCAGCAGTCCGAACATCCGCTATGGCTACACCTTC. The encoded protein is CASSPNIRYGYTF.

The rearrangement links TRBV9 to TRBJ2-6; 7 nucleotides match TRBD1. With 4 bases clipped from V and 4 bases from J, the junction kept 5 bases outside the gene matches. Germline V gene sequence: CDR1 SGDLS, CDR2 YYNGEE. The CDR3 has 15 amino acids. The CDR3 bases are TGTGCCAGCAGCCCACAGGGGTCGGGGGCCAACGTCCTGACTTTC. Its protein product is CASSPQGSGANVLTF.

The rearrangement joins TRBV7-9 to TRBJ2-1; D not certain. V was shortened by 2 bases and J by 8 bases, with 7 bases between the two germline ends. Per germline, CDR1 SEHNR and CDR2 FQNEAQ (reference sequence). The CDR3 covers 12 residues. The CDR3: CASSLYGDEQFF. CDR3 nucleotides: TGTGCCAGCAGCTTATATGGGGATGAGCAGTTCTTC.

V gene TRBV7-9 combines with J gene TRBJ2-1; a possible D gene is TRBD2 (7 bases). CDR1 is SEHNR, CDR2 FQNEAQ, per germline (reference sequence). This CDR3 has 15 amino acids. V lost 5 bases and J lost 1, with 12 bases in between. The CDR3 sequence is CASSGGGDSYNEQFF. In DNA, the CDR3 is TGTGCCAGCAGCGGAGGGGGGGATTCCTACAATGAGCAGTTCTTC. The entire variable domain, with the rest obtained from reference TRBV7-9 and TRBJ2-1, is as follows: DTGVSQNPRHKITKRGQNVTFRCDPISEHNRLYWYRQTLGQGPEFLTYFQNEAQLEKSRLLSDRFSAERPKGSFSTLEIQRTEQGDSAMYLCASSGGGDSYNEQFFGPGTRLTVL.

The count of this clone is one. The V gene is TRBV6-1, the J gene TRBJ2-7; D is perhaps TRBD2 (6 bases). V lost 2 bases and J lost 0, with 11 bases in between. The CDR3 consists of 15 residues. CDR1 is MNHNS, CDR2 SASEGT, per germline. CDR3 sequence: CASSEYGGHSYEQYF. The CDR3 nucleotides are TGTGCCAGCAGTGAATACGGAGGGCACTCCTACGAGCAGTACTTC.